This passage covers 2 T cell receptor beta chains from one sample sequenced in a study of T cells after yellow fever vaccination (dated by TCRdb to between 2019 and 2020). The protocol used for the library was 5' RACE. TCRdb shows the sequencer as Illumina HiSeq 2500. Through fastp at Q25 and MiXCR, TCRdb rebuilt clones from the public reads, retaining in-frame beta chains. Every CDR3 protein is listed once, alongside the most common genes and DNA of its rows. A total of some 54,000 distinct CDR3 sequences appear in this sample, 6.5% to 8% of them only once. Of the sample, about 24% falls within the top ten clones. What this sample's treatment or condition label stands for: live attenuated yellow fever vaccine strain. The starting material was CD8+ T cells not binding an NS4B(214-222) dextramer, sorted from PBMCs, obtained 45 days after the first yellow fever vaccination. Read against the paper, the sample's cell subset or site label means: NS4B epitope dextramer-negative CD8 T cells. These receptors were collected from a man between 18 and 35 years old who received the YFV17D yellow fever vaccine.

The chain carries TRBV5-1 and TRBJ1-6; 9 nucleotides agree with TRBD1. V was pared by 4 bases and J by 8 bases, with 10 bases of the junction left unmatched. The CDR3 spans 16 residues. Germline CDR1 and CDR2: SGHRS and YFSETQ. CDR3 sequence (DNA): TGCGCCAGCAGCGTGAGGACAGGGGAAAGCTATTCACCCCTCCACTTT. This encodes CASSVRTGESYSPLHF. Full variable domain (remainder filled in from reference TRBV5-1 and TRBJ1-6): KAGVTQTPRYLIKTRGQQVTLSCSPISGHRSVSWYQQTPGQGLQFLFEYFSETQRNKGNFPGRFSGRQFSNSRSEMNVSTLELGDSALYLCASSVRTGESYSPLHFGNGTRLTVT.

The CDR3, as DNA: TGCAGCGTAGCGATCAGGGACAGCCAAGAGACCCAGTACTTC. It is translated as CSVAIRDSQETQYF. V usage is TRBV29-1 and J usage is TRBJ2-5; 7 nucleotides line up with TRBD1. The germline CDR1 and CDR2 sequences are SQVTM and ANQGSEA. CDR3 length: 14 residues. Trimming cost V 6 bases and J 1 base; bases outside gene matches: 8.